The rows below give T cell receptor beta chains drawn from one sample of a study of blood T cells in healthy people across ages. TCRdb recomputed calls from the 5' RACE reads with MiXCR, one row per CDR3 protein. The sample lists about 2 million distinct CDR3 sequences; roughly 49% were seen once. Sequenced material: blood. The source is a middle-aged woman in good health. The CDR3 runs from the conserved cysteine through the conserved F or W. The D gene is left open where the match is weak. Clone size is given for some rows only: seen once, a few or many times, or a class if the clone is expanded.

d_call	v_call	clone_size	cdr3_length	j_call	cdr3_aa	cdr3_nt
NA	TRBV5-6	NA	16	TRBJ2-6	CASSHYQGSGANVLTF	TGTGCCAGCAGCCACTATCAGGGCTCTGGGGCCAACGTCCTGACTTTC
TRBD2	TRBV28	NA	14	TRBJ2-7	CASSAGGTYNEQYF	TGTGCCAGCAGCGCGGGGGGTACCTACAATGAGCAGTACTTC
TRBD1	TRBV3-1	NA	15	TRBJ2-7	CASSQTPGQVYEQYF	TGTGCCAGCAGCCAGACACCGGGACAGGTCTACGAGCAGTACTTC
NA	TRBV28	few	11	TRBJ2-1	CASRVGYEQFF	TGTGCCAGCAGGGTGGGGTATGAGCAGTTCTTC
TRBD1	TRBV27	NA	15	TRBJ2-5	CASSYGTGGPETQYF	TGTGCCAGCAGCTACGGGACAGGGGGTCCAGAGACCCAGTACTTC
NA	TRBV5-5	NA	15	TRBJ2-1	CASSWDGGQYNEQFF	TGTGCCAGCAGCTGGGATGGGGGGCAATACAATGAGCAGTTCTTC
TRBD2	TRBV7-6	NA	18	TRBJ2-3	CASSPLPPSGTSTDTQYF	TGTGCCAGCAGCCCCCTCCCGCCTAGCGGGACTAGCACAGATACGCAGTATTTT
TRBD2	TRBV5-6	few	15	TRBJ2-1	CASSLGKGLVVEQFF	TGTGCCAGCAGCTTGGGGAAAGGACTAGTGGTTGAGCAGTTCTTC
TRBD2	TRBV9	NA	15	TRBJ2-1	CASSVAPSGYNEQFF	TGTGCCAGCAGCGTAGCCCCTAGCGGATACAATGAGCAGTTCTTC
TRBD1	TRBV29-1	few	12	TRBJ1-5	CSVERGPQPQHF	TGCAGCGTTGAAAGGGGGCCTCAGCCCCAGCATTTT
TRBD1	TRBV6-1	NA	14	TRBJ2-1	CASSWDRGGRGQFF	TGTGCCAGCAGTTGGGACAGGGGAGGGAGAGGGCAGTTCTTC
TRBD1	TRBV20-1	NA	13	TRBJ1-5	CSADGQGSQPQHF	TGCAGTGCCGACGGACAGGGTTCTCAGCCCCAGCATTTT
NA	TRBV7-8	few	15	TRBJ2-1	CASSLGRGNHNEQFF	TGTGCCAGCAGCTTGGGACGAGGAAATCACAATGAGCAGTTCTTC
NA	TRBV3-1	few	12	TRBJ1-2	CAIRTANYGYTF	TGTGCCATCCGGACAGCTAACTATGGCTACACCTTC
TRBD2	TRBV6-2/TRBV6-3	NA	17	TRBJ2-3	CASLGTSGDSSTDTQYF	TGTGCCAGCCTTGGGACTAGCGGGGACTCTAGCACAGATACGCAGTATTTT
TRBD2	TRBV12-3/TRBV12-4	NA	17	TRBJ2-1	CASRAPGLAGGRSEQFF	TGTGCCAGCAGAGCCCCGGGACTAGCGGGGGGGCGGAGTGAGCAGTTCTTC
TRBD1	TRBV12-3/TRBV12-4	NA	15	TRBJ1-1	CASSTDRVPRTEAFF	TGTGCCAGCAGTACGGACAGGGTCCCGCGAACTGAAGCTTTCTTT
NA	TRBV29-1	few	13	TRBJ1-2	CSVGDSYNYGYTF	TGCAGCGTTGGTGACAGTTACAACTATGGCTACACCTTC
NA	TRBV9	NA	14	TRBJ2-1	CASSVAVPHNEQFF	TGTGCCAGCAGCGTAGCTGTCCCCCACAATGAGCAGTTCTTC
NA	TRBV7-2	NA	13	TRBJ2-4	CASSLVRYYERYF	TGTGCCAGCAGCTTAGTCAGGTACTACGAGCGGTACTTC
NA	TRBV27	few	17	TRBJ1-6	CASSSRLTSSYNSPLHF	TGTGCCAGCAGTTCCCGGCTTACGAGCTCCTATAATTCACCCCTCCACTTT
NA	TRBV29-1	NA	15	TRBJ1-5	CSVSEQGNSNQPQHF	TGCAGCGTCTCGGAGCAGGGGAATAGCAATCAGCCCCAGCATTTT
TRBD1	TRBV9	NA	18	TRBJ2-1	CASSVAERRTGIYNEQFF	TGTGCCAGCAGCGTAGCAGAGCGCAGGACAGGGATCTACAATGAGCAGTTCTTC
NA	TRBV20-1	NA	13	TRBJ1-6	CSAHRETDSPLHF	TGCAGTGCGCACCGGGAGACAGATTCACCCCTCCACTTT
TRBD1	TRBV7-2	NA	17	TRBJ1-1	CASSSAGTGNLGTEAFF	TGTGCCAGCAGCTCAGCCGGGACAGGTAACCTTGGCACCGAAGCTTTCTTT
NA	TRBV4-2	few	15	TRBJ1-2	CASSQDLGVALGYTF	TGTGCCAGCAGCCAAGATCTGGGGGTTGCTTTAGGCTACACCTTC
NA	TRBV20-1	NA	14	TRBJ2-7	CSAAGHLANYEQYF	TGCAGTGCTGCGGGACATTTGGCGAACTACGAGCAGTACTTC
NA	TRBV15	NA	14	TRBJ2-5	CATSRDYGRQSQYF	TGTGCCACCAGCAGAGATTACGGTCGGCAATCTCAGTACTTC
NA	TRBV27	NA	15	TRBJ2-1	CASSLEASSYKEQFF	TGTGCCAGCAGTTTAGAAGCTAGCTCCTACAAGGAGCAGTTCTTC
NA	TRBV7-2	few	15	TRBJ1-2	CASSPPGAPFYGYTF	TGTGCCAGCAGCCCACCAGGCGCCCCCTTCTATGGCTACACCTTC
NA	TRBV5-1	NA	16	TRBJ2-3	CASSPQTYRGTDTQYF	TGCGCCAGCAGCCCCCAGACATATCGAGGCACAGATACGCAGTATTTT
NA	TRBV28	NA	13	TRBJ1-2	CASSLPANYGYTF	TGTGCCAGCAGTTTACCGGCGAACTATGGCTACACCTTC
NA	TRBV2	NA	19	TRBJ2-1	CASSGREGGLISSYNEQFF	TGTGCCAGCAGTGGAAGGGAGGGGGGCTTAATAAGCTCCTACAATGAGCAGTTCTTC
NA	TRBV6-2/TRBV6-3	NA	16	TRBJ1-4	CARRPGTRPTNEKLFF	TGTGCCAGGAGACCTGGGACCAGACCAACTAATGAAAAACTGTTTTTT
TRBD1	TRBV2	NA	12	TRBJ2-7	CASSETGDEQYF	TGTGCCAGCAGTGAGACAGGGGACGAGCAGTACTTC
TRBD2	TRBV7-3	NA	16	TRBJ2-1	CASSSGLAGGPDEQFF	TGTGCCAGCAGCTCGGGACTAGCGGGGGGGCCGGATGAGCAGTTCTTC
NA	TRBV25-1	NA	14	TRBJ2-7	CASSESAALYEQYF	TGTGCCAGCAGTGAATCGGCAGCCCTCTACGAGCAGTACTTC